This note documents a single TCR beta chain sequence. This was the immunoSEQ v3 assay. TCRdb keeps only in-frame clones here, not all; method: immunoSEQ multiplex PCR. The sample lists approximately 2,600 clones, approximately 73% seen once, with roughly 17% in the top ten. This sample stems from a study of TIL therapy for anti-PD-1-resistant metastatic lung cancer. Study context: Four tumors were EGFR-mutant and two were ALK-rearranged.

Time point noted: pre-treatment sample, taken before nivolumab and TIL therapy. The tumor samples were excised metastases, mostly pleural nodules or supraclavicular lymph nodes. This CDR3 comprises 19 residues. V was clipped by 3 bases and J by 0 bases; unmatched bases: 17. The germline gives CDR1 SGDLS, CDR2 YYNGEE. This TCR was recovered from a person aged 25-80 years with non-small cell lung cancer. Some clones in this sample may be carry-over from other donors' samples. The chain has TRBV9 and TRBJ1-1, with 7 bases aligning to TRBD1. Sequencing used tumor tissue, obtained at baseline. The CDR3 region is CASSARQGGGNLMNTEAFF. The CDR3, as DNA: TGTGCCAGCAGCGCCAGACAGGGAGGGGGAAATTTGATGAACACTGAAGCTTTCTTT. Supplemented by reference TRBV9 and TRBJ1-1, the full variable domain reads DSGVTQTPKHLITATGQRVTLRCSPRSGDLSVYWYQQSLDQGLQFLIQYYNGEERAKGNILERFSAQQFPDLHSELNLSSLELGDSALYFCASSARQGGGNLMNTEAFFGQGTRLTVV.